The clone carrying this T cell receptor (beta chain) was counted ten times or more. The germline gene is not matched at one end of the junction; a read error may be the cause. Unique molecular identifiers were included in an RNA-based 3' RACE TCR library. MiXCR, applied by TCRdb to the 3' RACE reads, yields one record per CDR3 protein. The sample has around 40,000 distinct CDR3 sequences, just over 6.5% seen once. Germline CDR1 MDHEN, CDR2 SYDVKM. This CDR3 is built from 16 residues. This sample was included in a study of HIV-infected children after antiretroviral therapy interruption. Noted treatment: PENTA 11 planned treatment interruption arm or continuous ART arm.

The chain uses TRBV28 and TRBJ2-4, with 10 bases matching TRBD1. The sequence came from a pool of human donors with HIV. The material was CD45RA+ CD4+ T cells from PBMCs, pooled from several time points, obtained from a donor given antiretroviral therapy, either interrupted or continuous. The subset denotes: naive CD4+ CD45RA+ CD45RO- T cells. The CDR3 loop reads CASSLQTGGGQNTLYF. The CDR3 region has the DNA TGTGCTAGCAGTTTACAGACAGGGGGCGGTCAAAACACCTTGTACTTT.